This T cell receptor (beta chain) was sequenced during a study of shared clonotypes between healthy human individuals. Study at large: In total, the donors were a couple of women and a few men aged 18 to 49.

The V and J ends lost 2 bases and 2 bases respectively, with 20 bases between them. CDR3 length: 18 amino acids. Per the germline V gene, CDR1 is MNHEY and CDR2 is SMNVEV (reference sequence). The material for each subset, its genomic DNA, was split evenly across several immunoSEQ plates. TCRdb's table, derived via immunoSEQ multiplex PCR, lists solely in-frame clones and lacks some. Of over a million clones in the sample, around 78% were seen once. J is TRBJ2-3 and V is TRBV27; D remains unclear. The clonotype originates from a man in his late teens or twenties in good health. Some clones in this sample may be carry-over from other donors' samples. The sample was memory CD4+ T cells from PBMCs. Noted subset: CD45RA-negative fraction. The chain's CDR3 is CASSLGGIRIISTDTQYF. CDR3 coding DNA: TGTGCCAGCAGTTTAGGTGGGATTAGGATTATTTCCACAGATACGCAGTATTTT.